These T cell receptor beta chains were read from a single sample in a study of technical replicates of blood from a few donors. Data came from immunoSEQ multiplex PCR; TCRdb stores just in-frame clones and leaves some out. The sample shows fewer than 100,000 clones, nearly 98% of them seen only once. Sample: T cells isolated from PBMCs. These receptors were collected from a human donor in good health. Both conserved end residues are part of each CDR3. Each record gives: clone size, D gene, J gene, V gene, CDR3 length, CDR3 DNA, CDR3 protein. D genes are given only for firm matches. For some rows the clone size is stated as once, few or many, or as a class when expanded; others skip it.

abundance: NA
d_gene: NA
j_gene: TRBJ2-2
v_gene: TRBV13
len: 16
CDR3nt: TGTGCCAGCAGCTTAGGGTTCGTAGCGGCCACCGGGGAGCTGTTTTTT
CDR3aa: CASSLGFVAATGELFF

abundance: NA
d_gene: NA
j_gene: TRBJ1-5
v_gene: TRBV7-8
len: 16
CDR3nt: TGTGCCAGCAGCTCCTACAGGGAATTAAGCAATCAGCCCCAGCATTTT
CDR3aa: CASSSYRELSNQPQHF

abundance: NA
d_gene: TRBD2
j_gene: TRBJ2-7
v_gene: TRBV5-6
len: 19
CDR3nt: TGTGCCAGCAGCGGAAAGTTAGGGACTAGCGGGAGGAAATCGGGAGAGCAGTACTTC
CDR3aa: CASSGKLGTSGRKSGEQYF

abundance: NA
d_gene: TRBD2
j_gene: TRBJ2-7
v_gene: TRBV6-4
len: 13
CDR3nt: TGTGCCAGCAGTCCCAGGGACTACTACGAGCAGTACTTC
CDR3aa: CASSPRDYYEQYF

abundance: NA
d_gene: TRBD1
j_gene: TRBJ2-1
v_gene: TRBV2
len: 14
CDR3nt: TGTGCCAGCAGTGGGGACAGGGCTTCCTATGAGCAGTTCTTC
CDR3aa: CASSGDRASYEQFF

abundance: NA
d_gene: NA
j_gene: TRBJ2-5
v_gene: TRBV9
len: 11
CDR3nt: TGTGCCAGCAGCGTCGGGGGGACCCAGTACTTC
CDR3aa: CASSVGGTQYF

abundance: once
d_gene: TRBD1
j_gene: TRBJ1-2
v_gene: TRBV4-2
len: 16
CDR3nt: TGTGCCAGCAGCCAAGATTGGACAGGGTCGCGGTATGGCTACACCTTC
CDR3aa: CASSQDWTGSRYGYTF

abundance: once
d_gene: TRBD1
j_gene: TRBJ2-3
v_gene: TRBV5-4
len: 14
CDR3nt: TGTGCCAGCAGCCCCGGACAGGGCACAGATACGCAGTATTTT
CDR3aa: CASSPGQGTDTQYF

abundance: NA
d_gene: TRBD1
j_gene: TRBJ1-1
v_gene: TRBV18
len: 14
CDR3nt: TGTGCCAGCTCACCGAGGGGACAGGGGGCGGAGGCTTTCTTT
CDR3aa: CASSPRGQGAEAFF

abundance: NA
d_gene: NA
j_gene: TRBJ2-7
v_gene: TRBV13
len: 14
CDR3nt: TGTGCCAGCAGCTTTTTGACGGGAGCCTACGAGCAGTACTTC
CDR3aa: CASSFLTGAYEQYF

abundance: once
d_gene: NA
j_gene: TRBJ1-2
v_gene: TRBV19
len: 13
CDR3nt: TGTGCCAGTAGTGAGTACAGGGATACAGGCTACACCTTC
CDR3aa: CASSEYRDTGYTF

abundance: few
d_gene: NA
j_gene: TRBJ1-2
v_gene: TRBV2
len: 12
CDR3nt: TGTGCCAGCAGGGCTGGCAGCTATGGCTACACCTTC
CDR3aa: CASRAGSYGYTF

abundance: NA
d_gene: TRBD1
j_gene: TRBJ1-1
v_gene: TRBV5-4
len: 14
CDR3nt: TGTGCCAGCAGCTGGGGGACAGCGAACACTGAAGCTTTCTTT
CDR3aa: CASSWGTANTEAFF

abundance: NA
d_gene: NA
j_gene: TRBJ2-1
v_gene: TRBV9
len: 18
CDR3nt: TGTGCCAGCAGCCCGACAACGGGACTCCCGAGCTCCTACAATGAGCAGTTCTTC
CDR3aa: CASSPTTGLPSSYNEQFF

abundance: once
d_gene: NA
j_gene: TRBJ1-1
v_gene: TRBV6-5
len: 15
CDR3nt: TGTGCCAGCAGTTATCTGGCGGCGGGGGACACTGAAGCTTTCTTT
CDR3aa: CASSYLAAGDTEAFF

abundance: NA
d_gene: TRBD1
j_gene: TRBJ2-4
v_gene: TRBV28
len: 13
CDR3nt: TGTGCCAGCAGCGGGACAGATAAAAACATTCAGTACTTC
CDR3aa: CASSGTDKNIQYF

abundance: NA
d_gene: TRBD1
j_gene: TRBJ1-5
v_gene: TRBV4-2
len: 17
CDR3nt: TGTGCCAGCAGCCAAGAAAGGGGGCTGAAAGAATCGCAGCCCCAGCATTTT
CDR3aa: CASSQERGLKESQPQHF

abundance: NA
d_gene: NA
j_gene: TRBJ1-4
v_gene: TRBV2
len: 12
CDR3nt: TGTGCCAGCAGTGAATGGGAGGAAAAACTGTTTTTT
CDR3aa: CASSEWEEKLFF

abundance: NA
d_gene: TRBD2
j_gene: TRBJ2-2
v_gene: TRBV7-3
len: 17
CDR3nt: TGTGCCAGCAGCCCCGGACTAGCGGGAGCGAACACCGGGGAGCTGTTTTTT
CDR3aa: CASSPGLAGANTGELFF

abundance: NA
d_gene: TRBD2
j_gene: TRBJ2-1
v_gene: TRBV7-9
len: 14
CDR3nt: TGTGCCAGCAGCTCAGCGGGAGAGCGGTTCGAGAAGTTCTTC
CDR3aa: CASSSAGERFEKFF

abundance: NA
d_gene: TRBD2
j_gene: TRBJ2-2
v_gene: TRBV7-6
len: 16
CDR3nt: TGTGCCAGCAGCCCGCTAGCGGGAGGGTTTGGCGGGGAGCTGTTTTTT
CDR3aa: CASSPLAGGFGGELFF

abundance: once
d_gene: TRBD1
j_gene: TRBJ2-7
v_gene: TRBV6-1
len: 14
CDR3nt: TGTGCCAGCAGCTTCACAGGGGTTTGGTACGAGCAGTACTTC
CDR3aa: CASSFTGVWYEQYF

abundance: NA
d_gene: NA
j_gene: TRBJ2-7
v_gene: TRBV7-9
len: 12
CDR3nt: TGTGCCAGCAGCGTACAGGGACACGAGCAGTACTTC
CDR3aa: CASSVQGHEQYF